These 5 T cell receptor beta chains share one sample of origin, sequenced in a study of cytomegalovirus exposure and HLA in healthy donors. PCR amplification relied on 60 Vbeta primers (plus 13 Jbeta primers). TCRdb's table, derived via immunoSEQ multiplex PCR, lists solely in-frame clones and lacks some. Among about 160,000 clones listed, 84% were seen once. Input material: PBMCs. These receptors all stem from a young man in good health and CMV-seronegative.

The rearrangement joins TRBV6-6 to TRBJ1-1, with D uncertain. The germline V gene has CDR1 MNHNY and CDR2 SVGAGI (reference sequence). The CDR3 consists of 14 residues. V was cut by 2 bases and J by 7 bases, with 14 bases left in between. This CDR3 reads CASSYERNEDEAFF. CDR3 nucleotide sequence: TGTGCCAGCAGTTACGAGCGTAATGAGGATGAAGCTTTCTTT.

This clone has just a few counts. The rearrangement uses TRBV6-1 and TRBJ1-2, with D unclear. Trimming stripped 2 bases from V and 3 bases from J, with 10 bases between. Per the germline V gene, CDR1 is MNHNS and CDR2 is SASEGT. The CDR3 sequence is 14 residues long. The CDR3 loop reads CASSEYHPDYGYTF. CDR3 bases: TGTGCCAGCAGTGAATACCACCCGGACTATGGCTACACCTTC.

V gene TRBV5-6 combines with J gene TRBJ1-2; a weak D match, TRBD1 (6 bases). Per germline, CDR1 SGHDT and CDR2 YYEEEE. V lost 4 bases to trimming and J lost 0 bases, with 16 bases between them. This CDR3 region has 16 residues. CDR3 residues: CASSVRTRGPNYGYTF. Written as DNA, the CDR3 is TGTGCCAGCAGCGTAAGAACCAGGGGCCCTAACTATGGCTACACCTTC.

The V and J genes are TRBV6-4 and TRBJ1-1; 7 bases agree with TRBD1. With 5 bases clipped from V and 0 bases from J, the junction kept 3 bases outside the gene matches. The length of the CDR3 is 14 residues. Germline loops: CDR1 MRHNA, CDR2 SNTAGT. The CDR3: CASSYRGLNTEAFF. The CDR3 DNA sequence: TGTGCCAGCAGTTACAGGGGTTTGAACACTGAAGCTTTCTTT.

This clone was counted a few times. This chain links TRBV28 with TRBJ1-5; D perhaps matches TRBD1 (6 bases). Per the germline V gene, CDR1 is MDHEN and CDR2 is SYDVKM. This CDR3 has 14 amino acids. Trimming left V 2 bases short and J 1 base short, with 6 bases between. DNA for the CDR3: TGTGCCAGCAGTTTAAGGGGGAGCAATCAGCCCCAGCATTTT. It encodes CASSLRGSNQPQHF.